The 21 T cell receptor beta chains below all came from one sample that was sequenced in a study of blood T cells in healthy people across ages. Together with a sample-barcoded 5' primer, a J-beta primer mix was included in a second PCR lasting about 6 to 12 cycles. TCRdb used MiXCR to reprocess the 5' RACE reads, holding one entry per CDR3 protein. The table shows around 1,000,000 distinct CDR3 sequences, with almost 25% occurring only once. This same sample was also part of a study on T cells of mothers and their children.

Sequenced: blood. The source is a girl aged 2 to 10 in good health.

This clonotype showed up just a few times. The chain combines TRBV20-1 with TRBJ2-5; a possible D gene is TRBD2 (6 bases). Germline V CDR1 and CDR2: DFQATT, SNEGSKA (reference sequence). The CDR3 totals 12 residues. The germline V and J ends were trimmed by 5 bases and 4 bases, with 11 bases remaining between them. CDR3 sequence reads: CSAGASAETQYF. CDR3 DNA sequence: TGCAGTGCTGGAGCTAGCGCAGAGACCCAGTACTTC.

This clonotype was recorded a few times. The CDR3 loop reads CASSLALPGGTYEQYF. The CDR3, as DNA: TGTGCCAGCAGTTTAGCGCTTCCGGGAGGAACTTACGAGCAGTACTTC. The J gene is TRBJ2-7, the V gene TRBV12-3 or TRBV12-4, with TRBD2 matching over 7 bases. Trimming took 0 bases from V and 4 from J; bases not matched to a gene: 9. This CDR3 comprises 16 residues.

This clonotype turned up a few times. One junction end disagrees with the germline gene, perhaps due to a read error. V and J are TRBV2 and TRBJ2-5; the match to TRBD2 covers 7 bases. Germline lookup yields CDR1 SNHLY and CDR2 FYNNEI. This CDR3 comprises 15 residues. This CDR3 is CASREELAKIKTQYF. The DNA for the CDR3 is TGTGCCAGCAGAGAAGAACTAGCGAAAATAAAGACCCAGTACTTC.

J is TRBJ1-6 and V is TRBV3-1; 7 nucleotides match TRBD1. V was pared by 8 bases and J by 7 bases, with 14 bases of the junction left unmatched. This CDR3 contains 16 residues. Germline assignment: CDR1 LGHDT and CDR2 YNNKEL (reference sequence). The CDR3 sequence is CASATGTEYKNSPLHF. The CDR3 DNA is TGTGCCAGCGCCACCGGGACAGAATACAAAAATTCACCCCTCCACTTT.

The DNA of the CDR3 is TGCAGCGTTGAAGATCGCCCAGGGGCCTCCTACGAGCAGTACTTC. Its translation: CSVEDRPGASYEQYF. The chain couples TRBV29-1 to TRBJ2-7, with D tentatively TRBD1 (6 bases). Germline CDR1 reads SQVTM; CDR2 reads ANQGSEA. V lost 0 bases and J 0 bases, leaving 12 bases between the germline ends. The CDR3 is 15 amino acids.

The rearrangement joins TRBV5-1 to TRBJ1-2; D uncertain. Trimming pared 1 base from V and 6 bases from J, leaving 7 bases between. Per germline, CDR1 SGHRS and CDR2 YFSETQ. The CDR3 spans 12 residues. CDR3 nucleotide sequence: TGCGCCAGCAGCTTGAGGGAGCATGGCTACACCTTC. This translates into CASSLREHGYTF.

As DNA, the CDR3 is TGTGCCAGCAGCTTAGGACTAGCGGGGACGAACAATGAGCAGTTCTTC. Encoded protein: CASSLGLAGTNNEQFF. The chain is built from TRBV7-3 and TRBJ2-1; 12 positions match TRBD2. The CDR3 runs to 16 residues. Per the germline V gene, CDR1 is SGHTA and CDR2 is FQGTGA. V lost 2 bases to trimming and J lost 5 bases; unmatched junction nucleotides: 4.

At least ten counts were recorded for this clonotype. CDR3 in DNA: TGTGCCAGCAGCCAAGTAGCGACGCGGGAAGACCAAGAGACCCAGTACTTC. Translated, it gives CASSQVATREDQETQYF. This chain uses TRBV3-1 with TRBJ2-5, with D maybe TRBD2 (6 bases). There are 17 residues in the CDR3. Trimming took off 1 base at V and 0 bases at J, with 15 bases between the two ends. The germline V gene has CDR1 LGHDT and CDR2 YNNKEL (reference sequence).

The chain recombines TRBV20-1 with TRBJ2-1; 9 nucleotides match TRBD2. Germline CDR1 is DFQATT and CDR2 is SNEGSKA (reference sequence). With V trimmed by 4 bases and J by 4 bases, 14 bases remained unmatched. The CDR3 sequence is 17 residues long. The CDR3 coding sequence is TGCAGTGCTACCGGTCTTGGTGAGCGGGAGGCTTACAATGAGCAGTTCTTC. It specifies CSATGLGEREAYNEQFF.

V and J are TRBV23-1 and TRBJ2-7; 7 bases map to TRBD1. TRBV23-1 is placed among ORFs of uncertain function. CDR3 length: 13 amino acids. J was trimmed by 3 bases and V by 7 bases; bases with no gene match: 6. The CDR3 sequence: CASTPRGLYEQYF. The CDR3 nucleotides read TGCGCCAGCACCCCGAGGGGGCTCTACGAGCAGTACTTC.

The V call is TRBV25-1, the J call TRBJ2-5, with D possibly called TRBD1 or TRBD2 (5 bases each). The CDR3 contains 12 residues. V lost 6 bases, J lost 7 bases, and 12 bases lay in between. CDR1 MGHDK and CDR2 SYGVNS come from the germline V gene. The CDR3 coding sequence is TGTGCCAGCAGCCCGGCTGGGGGGACCCAGTACTTC. As protein: CASSPAGGTQYF.

V and J are TRBV10-3 and TRBJ1-4; D is possibly TRBD1 (5 bases). The CDR3 extends over 14 amino acids. The V gene lost 6 bases and the J gene lost 2 bases, with 10 bases spanning the gap. The V gene's germline CDR1 is ENHRY and CDR2 SYGVKD. The CDR3 spells CAIRRDLTNEKLFF. The DNA of the CDR3 is TGTGCCATCAGGAGGGACCTGACTAATGAAAAACTGTTTTTT.

This clonotype was detected only a few times. This chain uses TRBV12-3 or TRBV12-4 with TRBJ1-4; maybe TRBD1 (5 bases). The CDR3 runs 13 residues. The V end lost 6 bases, the J end lost 8 bases, and 13 bases lay between the germline ends. CDR3 nucleotides: TGTGCCAGCAGCATTGGAGGGGACGAAAAACTGTTTTTT. Translating it yields CASSIGGDEKLFF.

The DNA of the CDR3 is TGCGCCAGCAGCCAAGCAGGGATCGACTACGAGCAGTACTTC. It yields the protein CASSQAGIDYEQYF. The J gene is TRBJ2-7, the V gene TRBV4-1; weak D call: TRBD1 (5 bases). Trimming pared 1 base from V and 3 bases from J, leaving 10 bases between. The CDR3 is 14 residues long. Germline-derived CDR1 and CDR2 are MGHRA and YSYEKL.

This clonotype has only a few counts. The V and J genes are TRBV4-3 and TRBJ2-5; TRBD1 or TRBD2 may be the D gene (7 bases each). V was trimmed by 1 base and J by 5 bases, leaving 17 bases between them. CDR3 length: 16 residues. Germline V gene data show CDR1 as LGHNA and CDR2 as YSLEER. CDR3 sequence: CASSQGPPRGGETQYF. The CDR3 region has the DNA TGCGCCAGCAGCCAAGGCCCCCCCAGGGGGGGGGAGACCCAGTACTTC.

The chain combines TRBV4-2 with TRBJ2-5; 8 bases map to TRBD2. V trimming: 1 base; J trimming: 7 bases; junction bases outside the gene matches: 11. There are 16 residues in the CDR3. Germline V gene sequence: CDR1 LGHNA, CDR2 YNFKEQ. CDR3 sequence reads: CASSQGIQRGQRTQYF. CDR3 nucleotide sequence: TGTGCCAGCAGCCAAGGAATACAGCGGGGGCAACGGACCCAGTACTTC.

This clonotype was detected only a few times. This chain joins TRBV29-1 and TRBJ2-3; 10 bases map to TRBD2. J lost 3 bases, V lost 0 bases, and 3 bases had no gene match. The CDR3 covers 15 residues. From germline, CDR1 is SQVTM and CDR2 ANQGSEA. CDR3 residues: CSVEEGTSDTDTQYF. CDR3 DNA: TGCAGCGTTGAAGAGGGGACTAGCGATACAGATACGCAGTATTTT.

In its sample, this clonotype was seen a few times. The V and J genes are TRBV6-5 and TRBJ2-3, with D unclear. Deletions cut 4 bases from V and 3 bases from J, with 14 bases between. Germline V gene data show CDR1 as MNHEY and CDR2 as SVGAGI. The CDR3 runs to 15 residues. The CDR3 protein is CASSSGIHRTDTQYF. The DNA of the CDR3 is TGTGCCAGCAGTTCTGGTATTCATAGAACAGATACGCAGTATTTT.

The chain employs TRBV13 and TRBJ1-6, with 10 bases fitting TRBD1. This CDR3 contains 14 residues. The V gene end was trimmed by 5 bases and the J gene end by 12 bases; junction bases not matched to a gene: 7. Germline CDR1 reads PRHDT; CDR2 reads FYEKMQ (reference sequence). The CDR3 sequence: CASSNGTGVLPLHF. Here the CDR3 DNA reads TGTGCCAGCAGCAACGGGACAGGGGTTTTACCCCTCCACTTT.

There are a few counts of this clonotype. V gene TRBV27 combines with J gene TRBJ2-1; D unresolved. CDR1 and CDR2 (germline): MNHEY, SMNVEV (reference sequence). CDR3 length: 15 residues. Trimming stripped 5 bases from V and 0 bases from J, with 11 bases between. This CDR3 reads CASSPILSSYNEQFF. CDR3 DNA: TGTGCCAGCAGTCCGATACTCAGCTCCTACAATGAGCAGTTCTTC.

The V and J genes are TRBV29-1 and TRBJ2-7; D not resolved. CDR3 length: 13 residues. V was shortened by 4 bases and J by 0 bases, with 10 bases between the two germline ends. Germline values: CDR1 SQVTM, CDR2 ANQGSEA. The DNA of the CDR3 is TGCAGCGTTGCCCCGGAGAGCTCCTACGAGCAGTACTTC. It codes for CSVAPESSYEQYF.